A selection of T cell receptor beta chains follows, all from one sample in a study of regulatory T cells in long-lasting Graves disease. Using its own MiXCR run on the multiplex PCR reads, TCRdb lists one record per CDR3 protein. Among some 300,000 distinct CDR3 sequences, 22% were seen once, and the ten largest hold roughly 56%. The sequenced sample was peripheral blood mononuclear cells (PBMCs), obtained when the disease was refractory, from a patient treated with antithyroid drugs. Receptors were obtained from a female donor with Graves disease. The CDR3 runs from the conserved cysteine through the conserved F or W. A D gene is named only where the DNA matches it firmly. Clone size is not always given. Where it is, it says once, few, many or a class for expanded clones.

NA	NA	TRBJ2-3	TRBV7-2	CASSLGQGSSTDTQYF	TGTGCCAGCAGCTTAGGGCAGGGCTCTAGCACAGATACGCAGTATTTT
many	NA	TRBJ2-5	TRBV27	CASSPEPGQETQYF	TGTGCCAGCAGTCCTGAACCGGGGCAAGAGACCCAGTACTTC
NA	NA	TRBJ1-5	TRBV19	CASRDLGNQPQHF	TGTGCCAGTAGGGACCTAGGCAATCAGCCCCAGCATTTT
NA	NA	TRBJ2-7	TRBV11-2	CASSQTQGPSEQYF	TGTGCCAGCAGCCAAACCCAGGGCCCAAGCGAGCAGTACTTC
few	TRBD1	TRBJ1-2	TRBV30	CAWRDRGLDGYTF	TGTGCCTGGAGAGACAGGGGGCTGGATGGCTACACCTTC
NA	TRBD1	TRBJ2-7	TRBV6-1	CASRIGQGGYEQYF	TGTGCCAGCCGTATAGGACAGGGGGGCTACGAGCAGTACTTC
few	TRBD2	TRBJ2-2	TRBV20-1	CSARTSGIGELFF	TGCAGTGCTAGGACTAGCGGGATTGGGGAGCTGTTTTTT
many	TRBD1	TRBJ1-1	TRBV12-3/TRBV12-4	CASSQAGGGGAFF	TGTGCCAGCAGTCAAGCAGGGGGCGGTGGAGCTTTCTTT
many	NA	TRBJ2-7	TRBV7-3	CASSPGDIYEQYF	TGTGCCAGCAGCCCAGGGGACATTTACGAGCAGTACTTC
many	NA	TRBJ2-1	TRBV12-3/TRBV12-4	CASTERKSGYNEQFF	TGTGCCAGCACCGAACGGAAATCCGGATACAATGAGCAGTTCTTC
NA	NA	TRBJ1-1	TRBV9	CASSVVAGAGAEAFF	TGTGCCAGCAGCGTAGTGGCAGGGGCCGGCGCGGAAGCTTTCTTT
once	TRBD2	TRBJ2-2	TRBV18	CASSPREAGKGRELFF	TGTGCCAGCTCACCGCGGGAAGCGGGGAAAGGCAGGGAGCTGTTTTTT
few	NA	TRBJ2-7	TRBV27	CASSSLAEGREQYF	TGTGCCAGCAGTTCTTTGGCCGAGGGTCGGGAGCAGTACTTC
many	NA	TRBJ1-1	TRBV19	CASFGLNTEAFF	TGTGCCAGTTTCGGCCTGAACACTGAAGCTTTCTTT
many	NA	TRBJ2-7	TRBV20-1	CSAVRWERSYEQYF	TGCAGTGCTGTACGGTGGGAGCGCTCCTACGAGCAGTACTTC
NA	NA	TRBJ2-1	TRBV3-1	CASSQRLGKGDEQFF	TGTGCCAGCAGCCAAAGATTGGGGAAGGGGGATGAGCAGTTCTTC
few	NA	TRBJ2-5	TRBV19	CASSAGARETQYF	TGTGCCAGTAGCGCAGGGGCTAGAGAGACCCAGTACTTC
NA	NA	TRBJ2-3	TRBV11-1	CASSFKGGGTDTQYF	TGTGCCAGCAGCTTCAAGGGAGGAGGGACAGATACGCAGTATTTT
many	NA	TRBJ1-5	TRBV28	CASTYTLEAPQHF	TGTGCCAGCACCTACACCCTTGAGGCGCCCCAGCATTTT
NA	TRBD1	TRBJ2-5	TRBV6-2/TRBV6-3	CASTKGAKETQYF	TGTGCCAGCACAAAGGGGGCTAAGGAGACCCAGTACTTC
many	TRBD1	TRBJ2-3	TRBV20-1	CSARRGGVSTDTQYF	TGCAGTGCTAGACGAGGGGGCGTAAGCACAGATACGCAGTATTTT
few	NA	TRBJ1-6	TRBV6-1	CASSGQANNSPLHF	TGTGCCAGCAGTGGACAGGCGAATAATTCACCCCTCCACTTT
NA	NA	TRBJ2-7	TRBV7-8	CASSYPRPYEQYF	TGTGCCAGCAGTTATCCCAGGCCCTACGAGCAGTACTTC
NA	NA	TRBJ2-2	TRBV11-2	CASSPQLENTGELFF	TGTGCCAGCAGCCCCCAGTTGGAGAACACCGGGGAGCTGTTTTTT